This TCR beta chain was retrieved from a study of T-cell reconstitution after alpha-beta-depleted transplantation in children. The CDR3 is 17 amino acids. V shed 3 bases, J shed 6 bases, and the junction held 14 bases outside the gene matches. Germline CDR1 and CDR2: SGDLS and YYNGEE. Unique molecular identifiers were incorporated during preparation of the TCRbeta library. TCRdb reanalysed the PCR reads using MiXCR and keeps one entry per CDR3 protein. The sample lists just over 70,000 distinct CDR3 sequences; approximately 7.4% were seen once. This clonotype was seen many times. The rearrangement uses TRBV9 and TRBJ2-2; 7 bases map to TRBD2. The sequenced sample was PBMCs from the stem cell graft donor, obtained from the stem cell graft. The receptor's source is a human donor who donated a stem cell graft to a child with acute lymphoblastic leukemia. The CDR3 DNA is TGTGCCAGCAGCGCCTCGGTCGGGGGGTACATCCCCGGGGAGCTGTTTTTT. Protein product: CASSASVGGYIPGELFF.